Listed below are T cell receptor beta chains from one sample, sequenced in a study of shared clonotypes between healthy human individuals. Method: immunoSEQ multiplex PCR; TCRdb's copy keeps in-frame clones and lacks some. The sample has 2 million to 2.5 million clones; 90% to 95% are singletons. The sequenced material came from naive CD4+ T cells sorted from blood. The origin of the receptors is a man younger than 35 in good health. CDR3s include the opening cysteine and the closing phenylalanine or tryptophan. The order of the fields is clone size, D gene, V gene, J gene, CDR3 protein, CDR3 DNA. A D gene is named only where the DNA matches it firmly. Clone size is not always given. Where it is, it says once, few, many or a class for expanded clones.

abundance: -
d_gene: TRBD1
v_gene: TRBV27
j_gene: TRBJ2-7
CDR3aa: CASSWGTGEGEQYF
CDR3nt: TGTGCCAGCAGTTGGGGGACAGGGGAAGGCGAGCAGTACTTC

abundance: -
d_gene: -
v_gene: TRBV27
j_gene: TRBJ2-7
CDR3aa: CASSLSPPYEQYF
CDR3nt: TGTGCCAGCAGTCTTAGCCCCCCCTACGAGCAGTACTTC

abundance: -
d_gene: TRBD2
v_gene: TRBV6-6
j_gene: TRBJ2-1
CDR3aa: CASSDRGRANNEQFF
CDR3nt: TGTGCCAGCAGTGACCGCGGGAGGGCCAACAATGAGCAGTTCTTC

abundance: -
d_gene: -
v_gene: TRBV5-1
j_gene: TRBJ2-2
CDR3aa: CASSPTGTPNTGELFF
CDR3nt: TGCGCCAGCAGCCCTACCGGGACTCCTAACACCGGGGAGCTGTTTTTT

abundance: -
d_gene: TRBD1
v_gene: TRBV5-4
j_gene: TRBJ1-1
CDR3aa: CASSLDRGNTEAFF
CDR3nt: TGTGCCAGCAGCTTGGACAGGGGGAACACTGAAGCTTTCTTT

abundance: -
d_gene: -
v_gene: TRBV5-4
j_gene: TRBJ2-5
CDR3aa: CASSHALGGGRETQYF
CDR3nt: TGTGCCAGCAGCCACGCCTTGGGGGGTGGTCGAGAGACCCAGTACTTC

abundance: -
d_gene: -
v_gene: TRBV6-5
j_gene: TRBJ2-5
CDR3aa: CASSYGSLAGTQYF
CDR3nt: TGTGCCAGCAGTTACGGATCCCTGGCGGGGACCCAGTACTTC

abundance: -
d_gene: -
v_gene: TRBV7-6
j_gene: TRBJ1-4
CDR3aa: CASSLAVGGTNEKLFF
CDR3nt: TGTGCCAGCAGCTTAGCCGTAGGTGGAACTAATGAAAAACTGTTTTTT

abundance: -
d_gene: TRBD1
v_gene: TRBV7-2
j_gene: TRBJ1-2
CDR3aa: CASSLGQEGNYGYTF
CDR3nt: TGTGCCAGCAGCCTGGGACAGGAGGGAAACTATGGCTACACCTTC

abundance: -
d_gene: -
v_gene: TRBV25-1
j_gene: TRBJ1-5
CDR3aa: CASSGPGNFGPQHF
CDR3nt: TGTGCCAGCAGTGGCCCCGGAAATTTTGGACCCCAGCATTTT

abundance: many
d_gene: -
v_gene: TRBV4-1
j_gene: TRBJ2-1
CDR3aa: CASSPGIAVFNEQFF
CDR3nt: TGCGCCAGCAGCCCCGGGATCGCGGTTTTTAATGAGCAGTTCTTC

abundance: -
d_gene: TRBD1
v_gene: TRBV30
j_gene: TRBJ1-4
CDR3aa: CAWSVQGGKLFF
CDR3nt: TGTGCCTGGAGTGTACAGGGGGGAAAACTGTTTTTT

abundance: -
d_gene: TRBD1
v_gene: TRBV5-1
j_gene: TRBJ2-7
CDR3aa: CASSLDGDSSYEQYF
CDR3nt: TGCGCCAGCAGCTTGGACGGGGACAGCTCCTACGAGCAGTACTTC

abundance: once
d_gene: TRBD2
v_gene: TRBV30
j_gene: TRBJ2-5
CDR3aa: CAWRASGRALGTQYF
CDR3nt: TGTGCCTGGAGAGCTAGCGGGAGGGCCTTGGGGACCCAGTACTTC

abundance: -
d_gene: -
v_gene: TRBV30
j_gene: TRBJ1-4
CDR3aa: CAWGRDTKGEKLFF
CDR3nt: TGTGCCTGGGGGAGGGATACAAAAGGTGAAAAACTGTTTTTT

abundance: once
d_gene: -
v_gene: TRBV10-2
j_gene: TRBJ2-3
CDR3aa: CASSEWGTLTDTQYF
CDR3nt: TGCGCCAGCAGTGAGTGGGGGACCCTCACAGATACGCAGTATTTT

abundance: -
d_gene: -
v_gene: TRBV5-1
j_gene: TRBJ2-1
CDR3aa: CASRDSYNEQFF
CDR3nt: TGCGCCAGCAGGGACTCCTACAATGAGCAGTTCTTC

abundance: -
d_gene: TRBD1
v_gene: TRBV30
j_gene: TRBJ1-5
CDR3aa: CAWRTGGTGDQPQHF
CDR3nt: TGTGCCTGGAGGACAGGTGGGACAGGGGATCAGCCCCAGCATTTT

abundance: -
d_gene: -
v_gene: TRBV7-9
j_gene: TRBJ1-2
CDR3aa: CASSLLSGKYGYTF
CDR3nt: TGTGCCAGCAGCTTATTATCAGGGAAATATGGCTACACCTTC

abundance: once
d_gene: TRBD1
v_gene: TRBV27
j_gene: TRBJ2-7
CDR3aa: CASSDRVYEQYF
CDR3nt: TGTGCCAGCAGCGACAGGGTCTACGAGCAGTACTTC

abundance: -
d_gene: -
v_gene: TRBV18
j_gene: TRBJ2-2
CDR3aa: CASSPNTGDTGELFF
CDR3nt: TGTGCCAGCTCTCCGAATACGGGGGACACCGGGGAGCTGTTTTTT

abundance: -
d_gene: -
v_gene: TRBV25-1
j_gene: TRBJ1-6
CDR3aa: CASSEGGRVHF
CDR3nt: TGTGCCAGCAGTGAGGGGGGACGGGTCCACTTT

abundance: once
d_gene: TRBD1
v_gene: TRBV18
j_gene: TRBJ1-1
CDR3aa: CASSSTGGYTEAFF
CDR3nt: TGTGCCAGCTCATCGACAGGGGGCTACACTGAAGCTTTCTTT

abundance: -
d_gene: -
v_gene: TRBV6-5
j_gene: TRBJ2-1
CDR3aa: CASSYGSVSYNEQFF
CDR3nt: TGTGCCAGCAGTTACGGATCAGTCTCCTACAATGAGCAGTTCTTC

abundance: -
d_gene: TRBD1
v_gene: TRBV5-6
j_gene: TRBJ1-2
CDR3aa: CASSALTGDLSYGYTF
CDR3nt: TGTGCCAGCAGCGCGTTGACAGGGGACCTTTCTTATGGCTACACCTTC

abundance: once
d_gene: TRBD1
v_gene: TRBV27
j_gene: TRBJ2-7
CDR3aa: CASSRGATGIDEQYF
CDR3nt: TGTGCCAGCAGTCGCGGTGCGACAGGGATCGACGAGCAGTACTTC

abundance: -
d_gene: -
v_gene: TRBV4-1
j_gene: TRBJ1-6
CDR3aa: CASSQGPVVGSPLHF
CDR3nt: TGCGCCAGCAGCCAAGGTCCCGTGGTTGGTTCACCCCTCCACTTT

abundance: -
d_gene: TRBD1
v_gene: TRBV28
j_gene: TRBJ1-2
CDR3aa: CASSMGTGGKGYTF
CDR3nt: TGTGCCAGCAGTATGGGGACAGGGGGCAAAGGCTACACCTTC

abundance: -
d_gene: -
v_gene: TRBV10-3
j_gene: TRBJ2-2
CDR3aa: CAHRDTGELFF
CDR3nt: TGTGCCCATAGGGACACCGGGGAGCTGTTTTTT

abundance: -
d_gene: TRBD1
v_gene: TRBV7-9
j_gene: TRBJ2-2
CDR3aa: CASSRGPGPKTTGELFF
CDR3nt: TGTGCCAGCAGCAGGGGGCCAGGACCTAAAACGACCGGGGAGCTGTTTTTT

abundance: -
d_gene: -
v_gene: TRBV4-1
j_gene: TRBJ2-7
CDR3aa: CASSQRLSARYEQYF
CDR3nt: TGCGCCAGCAGCCAAAGACTCAGCGCGCGCTACGAGCAGTACTTC

abundance: -
d_gene: -
v_gene: TRBV28
j_gene: TRBJ2-5
CDR3aa: CASSSYDSEETQYF
CDR3nt: TGTGCCAGCAGTTCCTATGACAGCGAAGAAACCCAGTACTTC

abundance: -
d_gene: TRBD1
v_gene: TRBV4-1
j_gene: TRBJ1-2
CDR3aa: CASSHGPRDSPRSQYGYTF
CDR3nt: TGCGCCAGCAGCCACGGACCCCGGGACAGCCCTCGATCCCAATATGGCTACACCTTC

abundance: -
d_gene: -
v_gene: TRBV30
j_gene: TRBJ1-2
CDR3aa: CAWSVWRGFDYGYTF
CDR3nt: TGTGCCTGGAGTGTATGGAGAGGGTTCGACTATGGCTACACCTTC

abundance: -
d_gene: -
v_gene: TRBV6-5
j_gene: TRBJ1-1
CDR3aa: CASSYSGENTEAFF
CDR3nt: TGTGCCAGCAGTTATTCGGGTGAGAACACTGAAGCTTTCTTT

abundance: -
d_gene: -
v_gene: TRBV10-2
j_gene: TRBJ1-6
CDR3aa: CASSSGAYNSPLHF
CDR3nt: TGCGCCAGCAGCTCCGGGGCTTATAATTCACCCCTCCACTTT

abundance: -
d_gene: -
v_gene: TRBV7-9
j_gene: TRBJ2-7
CDR3aa: CASSPLEGAMQYF
CDR3nt: TGTGCCAGCAGCCCCCTGGAGGGGGCGATGCAGTACTTC

abundance: once
d_gene: -
v_gene: TRBV28
j_gene: TRBJ2-7
CDR3aa: CATTGLPYEQYF
CDR3nt: TGTGCCACCACGGGCCTCCCCTACGAGCAGTACTTC

abundance: once
d_gene: -
v_gene: TRBV30
j_gene: TRBJ1-2
CDR3aa: CAWSLANYGYTF
CDR3nt: TGTGCCTGGAGTCTGGCTAACTATGGCTACACCTTC

abundance: -
d_gene: TRBD2
v_gene: TRBV10-2
j_gene: TRBJ2-1
CDR3aa: CASSETGGGPRGEQFF
CDR3nt: TGCGCCAGCAGTGAGACTGGCGGGGGACCCCGCGGTGAGCAGTTCTTC

abundance: -
d_gene: -
v_gene: TRBV7-6
j_gene: TRBJ2-5
CDR3aa: CASSLAGVAQETQYF
CDR3nt: TGTGCCAGCAGCTTAGCGGGGGTAGCCCAAGAGACCCAGTACTTC

abundance: few
d_gene: TRBD2
v_gene: TRBV5-4
j_gene: TRBJ2-7
CDR3aa: CASSLPSGGAGEQYF
CDR3nt: TGTGCCAGCAGCTTACCTAGCGGGGGGGCGGGCGAGCAGTACTTC

abundance: -
d_gene: -
v_gene: TRBV19
j_gene: TRBJ1-1
CDR3aa: CASSLRGAQTEAFF
CDR3nt: TGTGCCAGTAGCCTCCGGGGGGCCCAAACTGAAGCTTTCTTT

abundance: -
d_gene: TRBD1
v_gene: TRBV2
j_gene: TRBJ2-7
CDR3aa: CAGRQGAHEQYF
CDR3nt: TGTGCCGGTAGACAGGGGGCCCACGAGCAGTACTTC

abundance: -
d_gene: TRBD1
v_gene: TRBV2
j_gene: TRBJ1-5
CDR3aa: CASSTGQQSNQPQHF
CDR3nt: TGTGCCAGCAGTACGGGACAGCAAAGCAATCAGCCCCAGCATTTT

abundance: once
d_gene: -
v_gene: TRBV5-5
j_gene: TRBJ2-7
CDR3aa: CASSLEEAEQYF
CDR3nt: TGTGCCAGCAGCTTGGAAGAGGCCGAGCAGTACTTC

abundance: -
d_gene: TRBD1
v_gene: TRBV30
j_gene: TRBJ2-7
CDR3aa: CAWRDRVYEQYF
CDR3nt: TGTGCCTGGAGGGACAGGGTTTACGAGCAGTACTTC

abundance: -
d_gene: TRBD1
v_gene: TRBV6-5
j_gene: TRBJ1-2
CDR3aa: CASGQGDTYGYTF
CDR3nt: TGTGCCAGCGGACAGGGGGATACCTATGGCTACACCTTC